This T cell receptor beta chain is from a study of T cells in women clearing cervical HPV infection. The wider study: Women with histologically confirmed HPV16-related CIN3 or worse, 2 with invasive cancer, served as cases. Blood came at first lesion visit for cases, post-clearance for controls.

Study-wide points: It is unknown whether associations predate infection; no effector/memory or HPV-specific sorting.

This CDR3 has 16 amino acids. Germline V gives CDR1 GTSNPN, CDR2 SVGIG (reference sequence). Trimming took 4 bases from V and 2 from J; bases not matched to a gene: 6. For this clone: Its antigen is still unknown. Read coverage stops 3 residues before the CDR3 terminus; the germline J gene supplies the remainder.

Only in-frame clones appear in the TCRdb table, and some are missing; sequencing was by immunoSEQ multiplex PCR. This repertoire includes roughly 42,000 clones. This receptor was identified in a woman aged 18 to 75 with a cervical HPV16 infection that either progressed to CIN3+ or cleared (not recorded which). The specimen sequenced was blood buffy coat. The rearrangement joins TRBV30 to TRBJ2-3; 13 nucleotides match TRBD2. The CDR3 loop is CAWTKGLAGNTDTQYF. The sequenced CDR3 bases are TGTGCCTGGACTAAGGGACTAGCGGGGAACACAGATACG.